These 22 T cell receptor beta chains came from one sample sequenced in a study of graft-versus-host responses after intestinal transplantation. Their cognate antigens are unknown. This table comes from immunoSEQ multiplex PCR, and its TCRdb copy is limited to in-frame clones, with some not included. Of 30,000 to 40,000 clones in the sample, 93% were seen once. The sequences come from unstimulated CD8+ T cells sorted from spleen or lymph node cells, collected before transplant. The source of these receptors is a human donor who was the organ donor for an intestinal transplant.

Only one count was recorded for this clone. V gene TRBV9 combines with J gene TRBJ2-7; 10 positions match TRBD2. The germline V gene has CDR1 SGDLS and CDR2 YYNGEE. This CDR3 contains 14 residues. V lost 0 bases and J lost 4; bases outside the gene matches: 1. For the CDR3, the DNA is TGTGCCAGCAGCGTAGCTAGCGGGAGTTACGAGCAGTACTTC. Amino acids: CASSVASGSYEQYF.

The J gene is TRBJ2-1, the V gene TRBV4-1; 7 bases are a match to TRBD1. This CDR3 spans 17 amino acids. In germline, CDR1 is MGHRA, CDR2 YSYEKL. J was trimmed by 0 bases and V by 4 bases; bases with no gene match: 9. Here the CDR3 reads CASSLGTVFGSYNEQFF. CDR3 bases: TGCGCCAGCAGCCTCGGGACAGTTTTTGGCTCCTACAATGAGCAGTTCTTC.

J is TRBJ2-7 and V is TRBV27, with 13 nucleotides matching TRBD2. Per germline, CDR1 MNHEY and CDR2 SMNVEV (reference sequence). J gave up 2 bases and V 4 bases, and 2 bases lay outside the gene matches. This CDR3 is built from 15 residues. CDR3 sequence: CASSYTSGRAYEQYF. For the CDR3, the DNA is TGTGCCAGCAGTTACACTAGCGGGAGGGCCTACGAGCAGTACTTC.

This chain links TRBV27 with TRBJ2-7; D is perhaps TRBD1 or TRBD2 (6 bases each). The CDR3 is made up of 14 amino acids. Per the germline V gene, CDR1 is MNHEY and CDR2 is SMNVEV (reference sequence). V was cut by 5 bases and J by 6 bases, with 17 bases left in between. For the CDR3, the DNA is TGTGCCAGCAGTCTCGGGGACGAGGGGGGCGAGCAGTACTTC. Encoded protein: CASSLGDEGGEQYF.

This clone is a singleton in its sample. This rearrangement joins TRBV6-5 to TRBJ2-5, with 11 bases that match TRBD1. With V trimmed by 6 bases and J by 4 bases, 4 bases remained unmatched. Germline loops: CDR1 MNHEY, CDR2 SVGAGI. The CDR3 is made up of 14 amino acids. The DNA for the CDR3 is TGTGCCAGCAGCTGGACAGGGGGCGGAGAGACCCAGTACTTC. It codes for CASSWTGGGETQYF.

The chain links TRBV11-2 to TRBJ2-7; D perhaps matches TRBD2 (5 bases). The germline V gene encodes CDR1 SGHAT and CDR2 FQNNGV. The germline V and J ends were trimmed by 0 bases and 2 bases, with 11 bases remaining between them. The CDR3 totals 15 residues. CDR3 sequence reads: CASSLDVALTYEQYF. CDR3 sequence (DNA): TGTGCCAGCAGCTTAGATGTAGCGCTAACCTACGAGCAGTACTTC.

CDR3 sequence reads: CASSYGDYNEQFF. The CDR3 nucleotides read TGTGCCAGCAGTTACGGGGATTACAATGAGCAGTTCTTC. The chain links TRBV6-5 to TRBJ2-1; D not resolved. V lost 2 bases and J lost 4, with 6 bases in between. The CDR3 is made up of 13 amino acids. Germline V gives CDR1 MNHEY, CDR2 SVGAGI.

The V call is TRBV28, the J call TRBJ2-7, with TRBD2 matching over 9 bases. There are 13 residues in the CDR3. J gave up 3 bases and V 7 bases, and 4 bases lay outside the gene matches. CDR1 is MDHEN, CDR2 SYDVKM, per germline. As DNA, the CDR3 is TGTGCCAGCAATCAGCGGGAGGTCTACGAGCAGTACTTC. Its translation: CASNQREVYEQYF.

This sequence joins TRBV29-1 and TRBJ2-3, with 15 bases lining up with TRBD2. Germline V gene sequence: CDR1 SQVTM, CDR2 ANQGSEA. With 3 bases clipped from V and 14 bases from J, the junction kept 6 bases outside the gene matches. The CDR3 covers 13 residues. The CDR3 spells CSVDTGTSGRMYF. The CDR3 nucleotides are TGCAGCGTTGACACGGGGACTAGCGGGAGGATGTATTTT.

The chain uses TRBV19 and TRBJ2-5; the D gene is possibly TRBD2 (7 bases). CDR3 length: 20 amino acids. The germline V gene has CDR1 LNHDA and CDR2 SQIVND (reference sequence). V lost 1 base and J 6 bases, leaving 30 bases between the germline ends. CDR3: CASSIGGGGGQGRAVKTQYF. CDR3 DNA: TGTGCCAGTAGTATAGGAGGAGGGGGGGGTCAGGGTCGGGCCGTTAAGACCCAGTACTTC.

The chain joins TRBV6-5 to TRBJ2-7, with 8 bases lining up with TRBD1. This CDR3 has 15 amino acids. With 4 bases clipped from V and 0 bases from J, the junction kept 5 bases outside the gene matches. The germline V gene has CDR1 MNHEY and CDR2 SVGAGI. The chain's CDR3 is CASSWPGTGSYEQYF. The CDR3 coding sequence is TGTGCCAGCAGTTGGCCCGGGACAGGCTCCTACGAGCAGTACTTC.

V and J are TRBV11-1 and TRBJ2-7; tentative D call: TRBD1 (6 bases). V was trimmed by 5 bases and J by 0 bases, leaving 11 bases between them. CDR1 is SGHAT, CDR2 FQDESV, per germline (reference sequence). The CDR3 sequence is 14 residues long. CDR3 protein: CASSGRTASYEQYF. CDR3 bases: TGTGCCAGCAGCGGCAGGACAGCCTCCTACGAGCAGTACTTC.

This chain connects TRBV4-2 to TRBJ2-2, with D possibly TRBD1 on 6 matching bases. CDR1 is LGHNA and CDR2 is YNFKEQ in the germline V gene. With 0 bases removed from V and 0 bases from J, the gap between germline ends came to 14 bases. The CDR3 totals 18 residues. In nucleotides, the CDR3 is TGTGCCAGCAGCCAAGATGCCAGGGGATTTTCGAACACCGGGGAGCTGTTTTTT. Translation gives CASSQDARGFSNTGELFF.

This CDR3 is CASSEYFAGADGYTF. CDR3 in DNA: TGTGCCAGCAGTGAATATTTTGCAGGGGCGGATGGCTACACCTTC. This rearrangement joins TRBV25-1 to TRBJ1-2; D might be TRBD1 (6 bases). CDR1 MGHDK and CDR2 SYGVNS come from the germline V gene. The CDR3 loop spans 15 amino acids. Deletions cut 0 bases from V and 6 bases from J, with 14 bases between.

The genes are TRBV10-1 and TRBJ2-3; TRBD2 matches 8 bases. Trimming at V came to 3 bases and at J to 3 bases, leaving 5 bases not matched to a gene. Germline V gene data show CDR1 as WNHNN and CDR2 as SYGVQD (reference sequence). The CDR3 length is 15 residues. The CDR3 loop reads CASSDPGGLTDTQYF. For the CDR3, the DNA is TGCGCCAGCAGTGACCCGGGGGGGCTTACAGATACGCAGTATTTT.

This clone was observed a single time. The V and J genes are TRBV28 and TRBJ1-1; possible D gene TRBD1, 5 bases. V shed 6 bases and J shed 10 bases, with 18 bases lying between them. This CDR3 comprises 13 residues. Germline V lookup: CDR1 MDHEN, CDR2 SYDVKM. In DNA form, the CDR3 reads TGTGCCAGCAGCAAACAGCCGGGGCCGCGAGCTTTCTTT. Its translation: CASSKQPGPRAFF.

Here the CDR3 reads CASKTLTGVYNEQFF. In nucleotides, the CDR3 is TGTGCCAGCAAAACGTTAACGGGAGTATACAATGAGCAGTTCTTC. This chain joins TRBV6-5 and TRBJ2-1, with D perhaps TRBD2 (6 bases). CDR1 and CDR2 (germline): MNHEY, SVGAGI. The CDR3 has 15 residues. Trimming removed 7 bases from V and 4 bases from J, with 17 bases in between.

V gene TRBV7-9 combines with J gene TRBJ2-5, with TRBD2 matching 7 bases. V trimming: 0 bases; J trimming: 3 bases; junction bases outside the gene matches: 4. The CDR3 runs 15 residues. CDR1 and CDR2 from the germline V gene are SEHNR and FQNEAQ (reference sequence). The CDR3 reads CASSLAGGDEETQYF. CDR3 bases: TGTGCCAGCAGCTTAGCGGGGGGGGATGAAGAGACCCAGTACTTC.

The chain uses TRBV9 and TRBJ2-1, with 8 bases matching TRBD2. The V gene's germline CDR1 is SGDLS and CDR2 YYNGEE. This CDR3 has 17 residues. With 0 bases clipped from V and 0 bases from J, the junction kept 5 bases outside the gene matches. DNA for the CDR3: TGTGCCAGCAGCGTAGACCCCAGCGGGAGCTCCTACAATGAGCAGTTCTTC. Translated, it gives CASSVDPSGSSYNEQFF.

CDR3 amino acids: CASSYSDYYNEQFF. Here the CDR3 DNA reads TGTGCCAGCAGTTACTCTGACTATTACAATGAGCAGTTCTTC. This chain links TRBV6-5 with TRBJ2-1, with a weak D call TRBD2 (5 bases). This CDR3 contains 14 residues. The germline V gene encodes CDR1 MNHEY and CDR2 SVGAGI. Trimming shortened V by 0 bases and J by 4 bases, and 7 bases separated the two germline ends.

The table lists this clone with a few counts. This probably arose from a read error, given a far larger clone one base away. Other DNA variants within this sample encode the same CDR3. The CDR3 is CASSRTRALTEAFF. CDR3 bases: TGTGCCAGCAGTCGCACCAGGGCCCTAACTGAAGCTTTCTTT. The chain combines TRBV5-3 with TRBJ1-1, with D possibly TRBD1 on 5 matching bases. TRBV5-3 counts as an open reading frame of uncertain function. Trimming took 8 bases from V and 5 from J, leaving 19 bases between them. The CDR3 covers 14 residues.

CDR3 amino acids: CASSILAGNTGELFF. As DNA, the CDR3 is TGTGCCAGTAGTATTCTAGCGGGAAACACCGGGGAGCTGTTTTTT. This sequence joins TRBV19 and TRBJ2-2, with 9 bases lining up with TRBD2. The CDR3 is 15 residues long. Germline assignment: CDR1 LNHDA and CDR2 SQIVND (reference sequence). Germline trimming cut 3 bases from V and 2 bases from J; bases unmatched to any gene: 1.